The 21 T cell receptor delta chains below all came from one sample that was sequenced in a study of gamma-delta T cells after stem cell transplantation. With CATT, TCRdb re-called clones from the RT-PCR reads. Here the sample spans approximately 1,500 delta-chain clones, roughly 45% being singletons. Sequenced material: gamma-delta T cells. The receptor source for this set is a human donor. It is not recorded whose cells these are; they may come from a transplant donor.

CDR3 sequence reads: CACDKLLGSSFTDKLIF. The DNA of the CDR3 is TGTGCCTGTGACAAATTACTGGGCTCCTCTTTTACCGATAAACTCATCTTT. This sequence joins TRDV2 and TRDJ1; a possible D gene is TRDD3 (6 bases). V lost 2 bases and J lost 2, with 20 bases in between. Germline V gives CDR1 GEAIGNYY, CDR2 EKD. This CDR3 has 17 amino acids.

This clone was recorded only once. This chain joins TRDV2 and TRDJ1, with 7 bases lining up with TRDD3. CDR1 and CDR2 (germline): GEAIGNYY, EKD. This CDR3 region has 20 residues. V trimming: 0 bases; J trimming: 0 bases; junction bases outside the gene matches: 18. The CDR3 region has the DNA TGTGCCTGTGACACCGTCGCGCCGCCGGCTGGGGGTTCATACACCGATAAACTCATCTTT. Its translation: CACDTVAPPAGGSYTDKLIF.

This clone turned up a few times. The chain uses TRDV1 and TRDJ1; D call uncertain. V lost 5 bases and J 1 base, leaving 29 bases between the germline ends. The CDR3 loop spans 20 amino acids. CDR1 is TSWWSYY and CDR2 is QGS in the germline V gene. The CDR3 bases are TGTGCTCTTGGGAATTTTTGGCCCGTCTGGTTGCTCGGGTGCACCGATAAACTCATCTTT. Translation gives CALGNFWPVWLLGCTDKLIF.

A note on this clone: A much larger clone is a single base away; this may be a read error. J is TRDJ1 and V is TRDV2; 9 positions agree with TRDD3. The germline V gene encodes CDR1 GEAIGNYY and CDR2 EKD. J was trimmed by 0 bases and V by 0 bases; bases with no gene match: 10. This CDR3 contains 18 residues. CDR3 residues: CACDTLLGENKDTDKLIF. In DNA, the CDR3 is TGTGCCTGTGACACCTTACTGGGGGAGAATAAGGACACCGATAAACTCATCTTT.

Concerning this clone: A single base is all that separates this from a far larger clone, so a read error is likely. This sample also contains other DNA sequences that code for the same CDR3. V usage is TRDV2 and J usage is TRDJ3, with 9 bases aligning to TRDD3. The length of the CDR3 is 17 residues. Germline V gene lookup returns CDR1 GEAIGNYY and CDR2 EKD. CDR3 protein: CACLLGESSWDTRQMFF. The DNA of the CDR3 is TGTGCCTGTCTACTGGGGGAAAGCTCCTGGGACACCCGACAAATGTTTTTC.

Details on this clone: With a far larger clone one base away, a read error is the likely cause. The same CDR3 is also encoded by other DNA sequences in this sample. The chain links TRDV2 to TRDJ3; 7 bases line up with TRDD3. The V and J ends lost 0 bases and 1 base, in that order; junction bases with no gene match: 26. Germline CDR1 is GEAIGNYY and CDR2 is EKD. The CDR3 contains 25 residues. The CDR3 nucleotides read TGTGCCTGTGACACCGTGAGTGGATGGGGGACTCCGCTTCGTTTATCGTCCTGGGACACCCGACAGATGTTTTTC. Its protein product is CACDTVSGWGTPLRLSSWDTRQMFF.

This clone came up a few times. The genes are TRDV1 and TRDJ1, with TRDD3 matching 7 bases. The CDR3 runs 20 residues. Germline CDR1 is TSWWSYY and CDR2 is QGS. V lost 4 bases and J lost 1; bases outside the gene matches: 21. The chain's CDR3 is CALGAARRFWGGISTDKLIF. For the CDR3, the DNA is TGTGCTCTTGGGGCCGCAAGACGTTTCTGGGGGGGGATTTCCACCGATAAACTCATCTTT.

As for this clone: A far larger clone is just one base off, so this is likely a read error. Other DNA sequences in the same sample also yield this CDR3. CDR3 amino acids: CACDTLTGGSLYTDKLIF. The CDR3 DNA reads TGTGCCTGTGACACCCTTACTGGGGGCTCTTTATACACCGATAAACTCATCTTT. The rearrangement links TRDV2 to TRDJ1, with 8 bases lining up with TRDD3. Germline loops: CDR1 GEAIGNYY, CDR2 EKD. V lost 0 bases and J lost 0; bases outside the gene matches: 11. The CDR3 spans 18 residues.

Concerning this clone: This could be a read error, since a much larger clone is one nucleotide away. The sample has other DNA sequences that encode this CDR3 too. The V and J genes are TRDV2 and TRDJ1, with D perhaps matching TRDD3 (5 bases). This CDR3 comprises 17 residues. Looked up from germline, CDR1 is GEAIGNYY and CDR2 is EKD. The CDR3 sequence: CACDTVGEVGSADKLIF. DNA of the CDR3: TGTGCCTGTGACACCGTTGGGGAGGTAGGTTCTGCCGATAAACTCATTTTT.

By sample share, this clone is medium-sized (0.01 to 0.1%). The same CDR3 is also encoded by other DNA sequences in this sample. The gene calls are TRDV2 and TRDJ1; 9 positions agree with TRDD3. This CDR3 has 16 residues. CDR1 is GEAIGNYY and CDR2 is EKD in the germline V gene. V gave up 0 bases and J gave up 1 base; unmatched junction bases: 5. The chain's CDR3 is CACDTVGGYFTDKLIF. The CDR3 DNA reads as TGTGCCTGTGACACCGTTGGGGGATATTTCACCGATAAACTCATCTTT.

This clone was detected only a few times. The CDR3 spells CACDTAARGPWDTRQMFF. In nucleotides, the CDR3 is TGTGCCTGTGACACCGCTGCCCGAGGACCCTGGGACACCCGACAGATGTTTTTC. The genes are TRDV2 and TRDJ3; D not resolved. Between the trimmed V and J ends, which lost 0 bases and 2 bases, there was a span of 13 bases. The CDR3 loop spans 18 amino acids. Germline assignment: CDR1 GEAIGNYY and CDR2 EKD.

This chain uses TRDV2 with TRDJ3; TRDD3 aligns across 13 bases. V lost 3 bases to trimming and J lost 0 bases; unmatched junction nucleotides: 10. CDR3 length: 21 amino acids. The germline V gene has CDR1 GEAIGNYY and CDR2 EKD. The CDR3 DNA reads TGTGCCTGTGACCCCATTACTGGGGGATACGCAAGCTCCTGGGACACCCGACAGATGTTTTTC. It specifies CACDPITGGYASSWDTRQMFF.

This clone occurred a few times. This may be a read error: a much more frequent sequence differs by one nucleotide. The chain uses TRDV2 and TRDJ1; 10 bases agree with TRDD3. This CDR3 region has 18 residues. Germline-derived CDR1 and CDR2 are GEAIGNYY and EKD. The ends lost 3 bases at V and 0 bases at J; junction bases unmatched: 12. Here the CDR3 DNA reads TGTGCCTGTGACCACGTACTGGGGGATGCGCGTAACACCGATAAACTCATCTTT. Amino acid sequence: CACDHVLGDARNTDKLIF.

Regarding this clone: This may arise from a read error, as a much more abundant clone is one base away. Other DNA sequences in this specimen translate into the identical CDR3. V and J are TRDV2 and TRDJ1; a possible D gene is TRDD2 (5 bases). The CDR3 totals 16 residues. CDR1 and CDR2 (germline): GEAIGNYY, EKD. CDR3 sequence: CACDTLQTSTGPKLIF. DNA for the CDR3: TGCGCCTGTGACACCCTACAGACCAGTACGGGGCCTAAACTCATCTTT.

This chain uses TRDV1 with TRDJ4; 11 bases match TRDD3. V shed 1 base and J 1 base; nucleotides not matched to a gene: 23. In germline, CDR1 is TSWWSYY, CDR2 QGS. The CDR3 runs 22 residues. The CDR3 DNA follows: TGTGCTCTTGGGGAACCCTATTTCCTACCCTGGGTGTTGGGGGATACGCTCAGACCCCTGATCTTT. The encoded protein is CALGEPYFLPWVLGDTLRPLIF.

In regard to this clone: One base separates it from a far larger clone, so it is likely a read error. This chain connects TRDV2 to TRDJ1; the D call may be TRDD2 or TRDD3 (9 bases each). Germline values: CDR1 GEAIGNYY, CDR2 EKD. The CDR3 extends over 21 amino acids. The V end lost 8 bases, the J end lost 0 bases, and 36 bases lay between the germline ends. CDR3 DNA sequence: TGTGCCTCTGTCTACCTTCCTACACCGGACTGGGGGACCGTGTACACCGATAAACTCATCTTT. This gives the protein CASVYLPTPDWGTVYTDKLIF.

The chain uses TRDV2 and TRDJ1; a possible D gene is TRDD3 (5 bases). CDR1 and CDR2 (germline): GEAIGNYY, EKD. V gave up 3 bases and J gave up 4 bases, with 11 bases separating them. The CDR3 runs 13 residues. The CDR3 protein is CACDSLASDKLIF. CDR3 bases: TGTGCCTGTGACTCACTGGCCAGCGATAAACTCATCTTT.

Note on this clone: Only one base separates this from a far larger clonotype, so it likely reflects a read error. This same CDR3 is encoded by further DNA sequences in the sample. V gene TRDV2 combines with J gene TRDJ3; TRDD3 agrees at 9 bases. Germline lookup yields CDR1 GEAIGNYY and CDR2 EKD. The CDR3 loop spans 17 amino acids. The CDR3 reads CACLLGESSWDTRQMFF. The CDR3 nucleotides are TGTGCCTGTCTACTGGGGGAAAGCTCCTGGGACACACGACAGATGTTTTTC.

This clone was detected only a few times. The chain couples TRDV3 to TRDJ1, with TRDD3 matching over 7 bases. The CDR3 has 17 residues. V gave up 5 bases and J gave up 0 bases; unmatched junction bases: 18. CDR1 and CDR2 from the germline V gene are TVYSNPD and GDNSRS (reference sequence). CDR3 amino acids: CAIALGWDTPYTDKLIF. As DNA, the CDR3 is TGTGCCATTGCCCTGGGTTGGGATACCCCGTACACCGATAAACTCATCTTT.

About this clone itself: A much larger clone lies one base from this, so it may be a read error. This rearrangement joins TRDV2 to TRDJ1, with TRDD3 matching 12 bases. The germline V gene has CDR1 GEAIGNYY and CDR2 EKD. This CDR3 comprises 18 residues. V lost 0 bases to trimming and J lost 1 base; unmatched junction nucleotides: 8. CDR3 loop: CACDTTPSWGIRTDKLIF. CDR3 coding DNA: TGTGCCTGTGACACCACCCCCTCCTGGGGGATACGCACCGATAAACTCATCTTT.

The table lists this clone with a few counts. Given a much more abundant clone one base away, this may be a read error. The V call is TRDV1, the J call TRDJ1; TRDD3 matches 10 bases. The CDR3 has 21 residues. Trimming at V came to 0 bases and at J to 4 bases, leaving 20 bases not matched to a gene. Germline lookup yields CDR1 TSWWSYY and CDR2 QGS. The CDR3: CALGELVLSWGIKLYIDKLIF. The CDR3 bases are TGTGCTCTTGGGGAACTAGTCCTCAGCTGGGGGATAAAGCTGTACATCGATAAACTCATCTTT.